These 12 T cell receptor beta chains were all obtained from the same sample, sequenced in a study of shared clonotypes between healthy human individuals. The table came from immunoSEQ multiplex PCR; TCRdb's copy has only in-frame clones and leaves some out. Of some 2.4 million clones in the sample, approximately 94% were seen once. The source material was naive CD4+ T cells from PBMCs. Specified subset: CD45RA+ positively selected. The receptors come from a young man in good health. Some clones in this sample may be carry-over from other donors' samples.

The V and J genes are TRBV19 and TRBJ1-2, with D unclear. CDR1 is LNHDA, CDR2 SQIVND, per germline (reference sequence). The length of the CDR3 is 15 residues. V shed 5 bases and J shed 2 bases, with 15 bases lying between them. For the CDR3, the DNA is TGTGCCAGTAGTTCTCAGGCTACGGGAAACTATGGCTACACCTTC. The encoded protein is CASSSQATGNYGYTF.

V usage is TRBV9 and J usage is TRBJ1-6; D is unclear. The ends were cut back, 4 bases at V and 10 bases at J, with 21 bases in the middle. The CDR3 consists of 16 residues. From germline, CDR1 is SGDLS and CDR2 YYNGEE. The chain's CDR3 is CASSPQDGRIGSPLHF. As DNA, the CDR3 is TGTGCCAGCAGCCCTCAAGACGGGAGGATAGGATCACCCCTCCACTTT.

The chain recombines TRBV6-4 with TRBJ1-2; D is unclear. V lost 0 bases and J lost 8, with 10 bases in between. Germline CDR1 reads MRHNA; CDR2 reads SNTAGT. The CDR3 runs 13 residues. CDR3 DNA sequence: TGTGCCAGCAGTGACTCTCGGGGTACCGGCTACACCTTC. This encodes CASSDSRGTGYTF.

V is TRBV30 and J is TRBJ2-2; 14 nucleotides agree with TRBD2. The trim removed 3 bases at V and 3 bases at J, leaving 9 bases unmatched. This CDR3 region has 18 residues. Germline CDR1 is GTSNPN and CDR2 is SVGIG (reference sequence). DNA for the CDR3: TGTGCCTGGAGGGCGACTAGCGGGAGGGCGGTTTACACCGGGGAGCTGTTTTTT. Amino acid sequence: CAWRATSGRAVYTGELFF.

Worth noting for this clone: The same CDR3 is also encoded by other DNA sequences in this sample. V usage is TRBV20-1 and J usage is TRBJ1-2; D call uncertain. V shed 2 bases and J shed 2 bases, with 3 bases lying between them. Germline-derived CDR1 and CDR2 are DFQATT and SNEGSKA (reference sequence). The CDR3 contains 11 residues. The CDR3 spells CSARFNYGYTF. CDR3 DNA: TGCAGTGCTAGATTCAACTATGGCTACACCTTC.

This rearrangement joins TRBV28 to TRBJ2-7; 11 bases are shared with TRBD1. The J segment lost 2 bases and the V segment lost 4 bases, leaving 4 bases of the junction unmatched. Germline CDR1 and CDR2: MDHEN and SYDVKM. CDR3 size: 15 residues. DNA of the CDR3: TGTGCCAGCAGTTCCTGGGACAGGGGGACCTACGAGCAGTACTTC. It is translated as CASSSWDRGTYEQYF. Looking up the rest from reference TRBV28 and TRBJ2-7 gives the full variable domain: DVKVTQSSRYLVKRTGEKVFLECVQDMDHENMFWYRQDPGLGLRLIYFSYDVKMKEKGDIPEGYSVSREKKERFSLILESASTNQTSMYLCASSSWDRGTYEQYFGPGTRLTVT.

The chain carries TRBV2 and TRBJ1-2; D not certain. Trimming pared 7 bases from V and 4 bases from J, leaving 13 bases between. This CDR3 spans 13 amino acids. Looked up from germline, CDR1 is SNHLY and CDR2 is FYNNEI. The CDR3 DNA is TGTGCCAGCACCCCGGACGGCCCCTATGGCTACACCTTC. Protein: CASTPDGPYGYTF.

This chain joins TRBV21-1 and TRBJ1-1. TRBV21-1 is a recognized pseudogene. This CDR3 has 14 amino acids. CDR3 in amino acids: CASSTTGTGIEAFF. The CDR3 DNA reads as TGTGCCAGCAGCACCACCGGGACGGGGATTGAAGCTTTCTTT.

This rearrangement joins TRBV30 to TRBJ2-5; possibly TRBD1 for D (5 bases). V dropped 1 base and J dropped 4 bases, with 16 bases sitting between them. The germline gives CDR1 GTSNPN, CDR2 SVGIG (reference sequence). The CDR3 totals 15 residues. DNA of the CDR3: TGTGCCTGGAGTGCGACCACTTGGGGCGCAGAGACCCAGTACTTC. Its protein product is CAWSATTWGAETQYF.

The gene calls are TRBV7-3 and TRBJ2-7; 7 bases are a match to TRBD1. V was clipped by 3 bases and J by 6 bases; unmatched bases: 8. The CDR3 is 14 residues long. The germline CDR1 and CDR2 sequences are SGHTA and FQGTGA. CDR3 sequence (DNA): TGTGCCAGCAGCTTCCAAATGACAGGGACCGAGCAGTACTTC. Translating it yields CASSFQMTGTEQYF. The full variable domain, rest sourced from reference TRBV7-3 and TRBJ2-7, is GAGVSQTPSNKVTEKGKYVELRCDPISGHTALYWYRQSLGQGPEFLIYFQGTGAADDSGLPNDRFFAVRPEGSVSTLKIQRTERGDSAVYLCASSFQMTGTEQYFGPGTRLTVT.

The J gene is TRBJ2-7, the V gene TRBV10-1; D is uncertain. V lost 0 bases and J 0 bases, leaving 9 bases between the germline ends. Germline V gives CDR1 WNHNN, CDR2 SYGVQD (reference sequence). The CDR3 loop spans 15 amino acids. In DNA, the CDR3 is TGCGCCAGCAGTGAGTCGACCGATAGCTCCTACGAGCAGTACTTC. Translation gives CASSESTDSSYEQYF.

The genes are TRBV18 and TRBJ2-7; 10 nucleotides match TRBD1. Trimming at V came to 4 bases and at J to 9 bases, leaving 15 bases not matched to a gene. The germline V gene has CDR1 KGHSH and CDR2 LQKENI. CDR3 length: 16 residues. CDR3 sequence reads: CASSQGRGDRGQRQYF. In DNA form, the CDR3 reads TGTGCCAGCTCACAGGGTAGAGGGGACAGGGGACAAAGGCAGTACTTC.